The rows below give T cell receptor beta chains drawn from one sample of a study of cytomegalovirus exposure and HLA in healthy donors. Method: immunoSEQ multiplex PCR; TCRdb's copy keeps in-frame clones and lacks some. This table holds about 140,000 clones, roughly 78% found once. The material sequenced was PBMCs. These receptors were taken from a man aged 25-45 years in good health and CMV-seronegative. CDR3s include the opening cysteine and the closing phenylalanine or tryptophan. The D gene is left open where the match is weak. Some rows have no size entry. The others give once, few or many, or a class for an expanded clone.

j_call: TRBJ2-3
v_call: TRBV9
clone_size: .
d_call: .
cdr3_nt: TGTGCCAGCAGCCTGACTCATAGCACAGATACGCAGTATTTT
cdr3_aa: CASSLTHSTDTQYF

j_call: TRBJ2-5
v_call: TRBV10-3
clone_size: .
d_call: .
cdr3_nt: TGTGCCATCAGTGAGTCTCGTCAGCAAGAGACCCAGTACTTC
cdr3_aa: CAISESRQQETQYF

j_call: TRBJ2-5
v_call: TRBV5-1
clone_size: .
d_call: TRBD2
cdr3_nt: TGCGCCAGCAGCTACCGAGGGACTAGCGGGGGGGGACAAGAGACCCAGTACTTC
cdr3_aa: CASSYRGTSGGGQETQYF

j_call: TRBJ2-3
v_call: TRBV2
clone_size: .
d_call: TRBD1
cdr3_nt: TGTGCCAGCGACGAGGGGGCCCCGGCAGATACGCAGTATTTT
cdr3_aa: CASDEGAPADTQYF

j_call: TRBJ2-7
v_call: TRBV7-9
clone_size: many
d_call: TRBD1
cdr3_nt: TGTGCCAGCAGTTCGACAGGGGGCGAGCAGTACTTC
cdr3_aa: CASSSTGGEQYF

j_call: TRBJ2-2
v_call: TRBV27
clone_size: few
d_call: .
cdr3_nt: TGTGCCAGCAGTTTATACGGGGTGACCGGGGAGCTGTTTTTT
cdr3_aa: CASSLYGVTGELFF

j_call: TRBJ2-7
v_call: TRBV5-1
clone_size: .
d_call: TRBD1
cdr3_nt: TGCGCCAGCAGCCAGCCCCGGGACAGGGGTTACGAGCAGTACTTC
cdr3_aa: CASSQPRDRGYEQYF

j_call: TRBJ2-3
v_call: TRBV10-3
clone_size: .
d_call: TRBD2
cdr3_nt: TGTGCCATGTCGCGGGGGGGGCCAGATACGCAGTATTTT
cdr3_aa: CAMSRGGPDTQYF

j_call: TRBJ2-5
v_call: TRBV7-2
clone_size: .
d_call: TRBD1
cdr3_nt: TGTGCCAGCAGCTTGCAACAGGGGGCGGGGGAGACCCAGTACTTC
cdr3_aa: CASSLQQGAGETQYF

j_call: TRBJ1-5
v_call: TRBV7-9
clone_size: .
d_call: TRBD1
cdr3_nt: TGTGCCAGCAGCCCCCAATCGACAGGGGCCGATAATCAGCCCCAGCATTTT
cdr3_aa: CASSPQSTGADNQPQHF

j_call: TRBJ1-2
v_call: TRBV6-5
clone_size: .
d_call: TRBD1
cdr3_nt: TGTGCCAGCAGCGGATCTACAGGGGGCGGAGGCTACACCTTC
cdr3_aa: CASSGSTGGGGYTF

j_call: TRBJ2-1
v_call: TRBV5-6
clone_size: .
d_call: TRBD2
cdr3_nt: TGTGCCAGCAGAATAGCGGGGGGGCCCCGCTCCTACAATGAGCAGTTCTTC
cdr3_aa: CASRIAGGPRSYNEQFF

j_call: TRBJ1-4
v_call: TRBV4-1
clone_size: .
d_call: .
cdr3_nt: TGCGCCAGCAGCCAACACAGGGCGGAGGAAAAACTGTTTTTT
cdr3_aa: CASSQHRAEEKLFF

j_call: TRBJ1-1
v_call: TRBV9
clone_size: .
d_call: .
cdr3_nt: TGTGCCAGCAGCCCTAGTCGCAGAACTAACACTGAAGCTTTCTTT
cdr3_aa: CASSPSRRTNTEAFF

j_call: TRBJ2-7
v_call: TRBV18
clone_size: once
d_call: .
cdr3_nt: TGTGCCAGCTCACCCGGGACTTACGAGCAGTACTTC
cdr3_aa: CASSPGTYEQYF

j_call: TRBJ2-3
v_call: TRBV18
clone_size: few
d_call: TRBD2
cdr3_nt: TGTGCCAGCTCACCGATAGCGGGGGCCACCACAGATACGCAGTATTTT
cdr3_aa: CASSPIAGATTDTQYF

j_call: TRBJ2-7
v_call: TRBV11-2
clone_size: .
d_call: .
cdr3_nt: TGTGCCAGCAGCTTAGAAAGGGGATACTCCTACGAGCAGTACTTC
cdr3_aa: CASSLERGYSYEQYF

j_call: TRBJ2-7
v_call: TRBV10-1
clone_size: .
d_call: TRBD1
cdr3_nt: TGCGCCAGCACCCCGGGACAGGGTCCCTACGAGCAGTACTTC
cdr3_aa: CASTPGQGPYEQYF

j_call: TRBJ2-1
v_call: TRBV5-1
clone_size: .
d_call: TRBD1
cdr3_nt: TGCGCCAGCAGCTTGGGGACAGGGGATTACAATGAGCAGTTCTTC
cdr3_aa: CASSLGTGDYNEQFF

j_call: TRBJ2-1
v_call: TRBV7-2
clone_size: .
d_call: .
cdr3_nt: TGTGCCAGCAGCTTAGTCCCCAACAATGAGCAGTTCTTC
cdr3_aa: CASSLVPNNEQFF

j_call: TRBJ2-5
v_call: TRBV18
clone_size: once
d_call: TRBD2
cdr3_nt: TGTGCCAGCTCACCACCGGGACTAGCGGGATATCGGGACCAAGAGACCCAGTACTTC
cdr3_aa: CASSPPGLAGYRDQETQYF

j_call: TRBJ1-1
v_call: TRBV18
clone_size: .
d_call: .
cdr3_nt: TGTGCCAGCTCCTCGGAGGCGGGAGGGAGGACTGAAGCTTTCTTT
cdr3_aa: CASSSEAGGRTEAFF

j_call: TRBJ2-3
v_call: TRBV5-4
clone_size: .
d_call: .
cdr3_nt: TGTGCCAGCAGCTTGAGACAGGCCTACACAGATACGCAGTATTTT
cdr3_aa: CASSLRQAYTDTQYF

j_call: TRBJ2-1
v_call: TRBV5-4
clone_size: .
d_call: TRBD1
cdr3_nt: TGTGCCAGCAGCCTCGACAGGGGCATCTCCTACAATGAGCAGTTCTTC
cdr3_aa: CASSLDRGISYNEQFF

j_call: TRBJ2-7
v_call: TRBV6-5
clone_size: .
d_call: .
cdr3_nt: TGTGCCAGCAGTGAGTACGAGCAGTACTTC
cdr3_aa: CASSEYEQYF

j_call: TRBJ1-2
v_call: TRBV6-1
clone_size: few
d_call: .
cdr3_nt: TGTGCCAGCAGTGAAAATTGGGGACTTAACTATGGCTACACCTTC
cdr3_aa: CASSENWGLNYGYTF

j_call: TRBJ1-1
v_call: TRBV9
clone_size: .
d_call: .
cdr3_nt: TGTGCCAGCAGCGTAGAGGAACAGGGAGTTGAAGCTTTCTTT
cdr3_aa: CASSVEEQGVEAFF

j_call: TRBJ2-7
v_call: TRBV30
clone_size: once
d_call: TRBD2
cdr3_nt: TGTGCCTGGAGTACCGGACTAGCGGGAGCCTACGAGCAGTACTTC
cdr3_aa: CAWSTGLAGAYEQYF

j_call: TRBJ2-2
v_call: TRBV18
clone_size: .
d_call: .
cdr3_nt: TGTGCCAGCTCACCACTACAGAGGGCCGCCGGGGAGCTGTTTTTT
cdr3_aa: CASSPLQRAAGELFF

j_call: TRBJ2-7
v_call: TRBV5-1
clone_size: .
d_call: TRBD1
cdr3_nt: TGCGCCAGCAGCCCTGGGGACAGGGGAATTTACGAGCAGTACTTC
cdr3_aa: CASSPGDRGIYEQYF

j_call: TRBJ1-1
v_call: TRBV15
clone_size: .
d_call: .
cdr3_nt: TGTGCCACCAGCAGCCGGCGATTCGGCGAGGTGGCTTTCTTT
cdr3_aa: CATSSRRFGEVAFF

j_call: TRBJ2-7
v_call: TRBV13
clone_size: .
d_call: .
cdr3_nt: TGTGCCAGCAGCTTCCCCCGTCACTTCGAGGAGCAGTACTTC
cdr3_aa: CASSFPRHFEEQYF

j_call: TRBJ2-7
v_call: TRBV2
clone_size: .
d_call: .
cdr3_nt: TGTGCCAGCAGAGTGAGGTCGTCGAGCTCCTACGAGCAGTACTTC
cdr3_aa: CASRVRSSSSYEQYF

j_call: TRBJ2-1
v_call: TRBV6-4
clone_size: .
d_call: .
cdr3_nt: TGTGCCAGCAGTGTCCCGGGACTCCGGAGGGAGCAGTTCTTC
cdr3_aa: CASSVPGLRREQFF

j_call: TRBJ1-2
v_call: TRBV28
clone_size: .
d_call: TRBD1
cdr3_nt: TGTGCCAGCAGCCGGACAGGGGGGGTTCATGGCTACACCTTC
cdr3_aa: CASSRTGGVHGYTF

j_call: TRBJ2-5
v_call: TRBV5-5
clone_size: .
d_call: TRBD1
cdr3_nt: TGTGCCAGCAGCTTAGGACAGGGGCTTGCCCAAGAGACCCAGTACTTC
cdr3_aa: CASSLGQGLAQETQYF

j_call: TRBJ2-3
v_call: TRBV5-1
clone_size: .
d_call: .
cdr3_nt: TGCGCCAGCAGCCCTGACTCAGATACGCAGTATTTT
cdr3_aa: CASSPDSDTQYF

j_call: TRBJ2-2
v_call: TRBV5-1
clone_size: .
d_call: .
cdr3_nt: TGCGCCAGCAGCTTGGGGGCACCGAACACCGGGGAGCTGTTTTTT
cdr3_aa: CASSLGAPNTGELFF

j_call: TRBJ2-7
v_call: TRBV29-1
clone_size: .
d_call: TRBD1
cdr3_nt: TGCAGCGTCGAGAGAGGACAGGGGCACGAGCAGTACTTC
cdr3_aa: CSVERGQGHEQYF

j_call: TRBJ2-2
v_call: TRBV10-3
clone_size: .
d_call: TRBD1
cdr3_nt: TGTGCCATCAGTCCCGGGACAGGGGGCGGTTTCGCCGGGGAGCTGTTTTTT
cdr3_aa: CAISPGTGGGFAGELFF

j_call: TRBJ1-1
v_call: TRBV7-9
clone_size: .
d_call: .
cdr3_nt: TGTTCCAGCAGCTTACGCGGGGGTGAAGCTTTCTTT
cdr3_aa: CSSSLRGGEAFF

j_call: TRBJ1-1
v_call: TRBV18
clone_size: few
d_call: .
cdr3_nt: TGTGCCAGCTCACCGTCAGAGGGGAACACTGAAGCTTTCTTT
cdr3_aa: CASSPSEGNTEAFF

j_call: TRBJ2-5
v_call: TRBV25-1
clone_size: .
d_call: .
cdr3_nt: TGTGCCAGCAGTGTTAGGGGACAAGAGACCCAGTACTTC
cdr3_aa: CASSVRGQETQYF

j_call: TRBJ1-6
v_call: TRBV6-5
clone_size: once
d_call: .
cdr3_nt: TGTGCCAGCAGATACCGACCGGGACTCAAGAATTCACCCCTCAACTTT
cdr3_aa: CASRYRPGLKNSPLNF

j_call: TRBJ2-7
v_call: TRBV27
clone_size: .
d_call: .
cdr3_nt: TGTGCCAGCAGTTTGGGGACTTTCTACGAGCAGTACTTC
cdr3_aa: CASSLGTFYEQYF

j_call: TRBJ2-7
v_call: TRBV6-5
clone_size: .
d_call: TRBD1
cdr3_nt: TGTGCCAGCAGTGCGGTCCGGGACAGAACGAGGGCGCAGTACTTC
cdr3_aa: CASSAVRDRTRAQYF

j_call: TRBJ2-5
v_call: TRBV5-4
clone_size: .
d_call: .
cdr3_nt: TGTGCCAGCAGCTTGGGGCTTCAAGAGACCCAGTACTTC
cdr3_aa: CASSLGLQETQYF

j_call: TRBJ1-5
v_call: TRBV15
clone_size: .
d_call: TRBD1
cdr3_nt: TGTGCCACCAGCAGGCGACAGGGGGACAATCAGCCCCAGAATTTT
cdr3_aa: CATSRRQGDNQPQNF

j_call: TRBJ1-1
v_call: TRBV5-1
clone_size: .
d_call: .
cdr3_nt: TGCGCCAGCAGCTTTCAGGGGAACACTGAAGCTTTCTTT
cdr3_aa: CASSFQGNTEAFF

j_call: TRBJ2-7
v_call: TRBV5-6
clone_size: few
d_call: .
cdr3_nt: TGTGCCAGCAGCTTACGACAGATTTCCTACGAGCAGTACTTC
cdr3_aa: CASSLRQISYEQYF